The present TCR beta chain was sequenced within a study of blood T cell repertoires in COVID-19. Study as a whole: Samples of COVID-19 (acute and convalescent) were obtained from the United States, Italy and Spain. The analysed material was cDNA or gDNA that came from T cells, B-cell-depleted T cells, or PBMCs.

Authors' processing steps: Cell counts per sample came from amplifying reference gene primers. Using immunoSEQ multiplex PCR, the repertoire was profiled, and TCRdb retains in-frame clones only, with some absent. That table gives V, J and clone size, and the DNA gave D and trimming. The data show some 180,000 clones, nearly 90% seen once. CDR1 is SQVTM and CDR2 is ANQGSEA in the germline V gene. J was trimmed by 4 bases and V by 6 bases; bases with no gene match: 7. CDR3 length equals 13 residues. Sequencing was carried out using peripheral blood. The clonotype comes from a man aged 60 to 75 with active or convalescent COVID-19. The chain couples TRBV29-1 to TRBJ1-2; 8 positions match TRBD1. The CDR3 DNA reads as TGCAGCGTGGAGGACAGGGCTGTCTATGGCTACACCTTC. It is translated as CSVEDRAVYGYTF.